The T cell receptor beta chain under discussion was sequenced for a study of lymphopenia after photon versus proton radiotherapy. Study-level findings and limits: Relative stability marked proton patients; photon patients lost diversity and naive cells. Post-nadir diversity loss with photons came from oligoclonal expansion, particularly CD8+ Temra cells.

With regard to this clone: Antigen specificity is unknown.

The CDR3 covers 15 residues. Deletions cut 4 bases from V and 0 bases from J, with 13 bases between. CDR1 and CDR2 (germline): SGHDN, FVKESK. Here immunoSEQ multiplex PCR was the method, and the copy in TCRdb shows in-frame clones only, minus some. In the table there are about 58,000 clones, 65% to 85% of which are singletons. The input for sequencing was peripheral blood, taken from a patient treated with proton-based radiotherapy. This clonotype originated in a man in his 60s with pancreatic cancer. The chain combines TRBV14 with TRBJ2-7; D ambiguous. CDR3 sequence: CASSPVGWNSYEQYF. In DNA, the CDR3 is TGTGCCAGCAGCCCCGTCGGGTGGAACTCCTACGAGCAGTACTTC.